One T cell receptor beta chain is described in this entry. The data are from a study of cytomegalovirus exposure and HLA in healthy donors. Trimming removed 0 bases at V and 1 base at J, with 3 bases between. The CDR3 loop spans 13 amino acids. Germline CDR1 reads MGHDK; CDR2 reads SYGVNS. This PCR relied on a set of 60 Vbeta primers and 13 Jbeta primers. The repertoire was sequenced with immunoSEQ multiplex PCR; TCRdb's copy has only in-frame clones and lacks some. Seen here are about 83,000 clones, roughly 75% observed once, and the top ten hold roughly 4.2%. V usage is TRBV25-1 and J usage is TRBJ1-1; no definite D call. The sample comprised PBMCs. The TCR sequence derives from a man aged 55-75 years in good health and CMV-seronegative. The CDR3 bases are TGTGCCAGCAGTGAATACGGGAACACTGAAGCTTTCTTT. Protein sequence: CASSEYGNTEAFF.